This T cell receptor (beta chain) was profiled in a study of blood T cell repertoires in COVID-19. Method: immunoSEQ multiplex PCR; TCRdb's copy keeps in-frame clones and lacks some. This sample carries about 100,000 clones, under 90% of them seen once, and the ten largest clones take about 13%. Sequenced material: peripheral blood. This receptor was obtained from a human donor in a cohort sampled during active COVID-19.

The CDR3: CAWRRGNTEAFF. The CDR3 bases are TGTGCCTGGAGGAGAGGGAACACTGAAGCTTTCTTT. V and J are TRBV30 and TRBJ1-1; no reliable D call. The germline V and J ends were trimmed by 3 bases and 1 base, with 6 bases remaining between them. Germline CDR1 and CDR2: GTSNPN and SVGIG (reference sequence). There are 12 residues in the CDR3.